Here is one TCR beta chain with its context. Its antigen has not been determined. A much more abundant neighbour one base away suggests this may be a read error. These data originate in a study of T cells in Graves' hyperthyroidism and ophthalmopathy (dated by TCRdb to between 2017 and 2020). In terms of the full investigation: Peripheral blood was sampled at the time of initial diagnosis, prior to any treatment. The paper reports TCR Vbeta CDR3 sequencing of 130 to 150 peripheral blood samples: under 45 ophthalmopathy, under 85 hyperthyroidism and around 17 progressor patients. The study also compared thyroid tissue and blood T-cell repertoires from about six Graves' hyperthyroidism patients. After blood sampling, hyperthyroidism patients were treated with methimazole at a starting dose of 30 mg daily, and ophthalmopathy patients were treated with high-dose intravenous methylprednisolone. The 95 to 100 discovery patients were divided at random into training and test sets in a 7:3 ratio. A discovery cohort of around 98 patients, 43 with Graves' ophthalmopathy and 55 to 60 with stable Graves' hyperthyroidism, was used to find distinguishing TCR V-J signatures. An independent validation cohort of under 20 hyperthyroidism patients and about 15 patients who later progressed to ophthalmopathy tested prospective prediction of ophthalmopathy. What the work shows at the level of the full study, not this receptor alone: Sample size was not statistically predetermined, and blinding of investigators to group allocation was not performed. In validation, the model predicted progression to ophthalmopathy a median of about 5.9 months before onset, with over 60% sensitivity and roughly 77% specificity. A model built on a 13 V-J signature distinguished ophthalmopathy from stable hyperthyroidism, reaching 87.88% sensitivity and 81.08% specificity in cross-validation and 80%/75% in testing. Most expanded thyroid clonotypes (frequency above 0.001) were also detected in blood, suggesting blood repertoires may reflect thyroid immune responses.

Stable Graves' hyperthyroidism was defined as no progression to ophthalmopathy during 18 months of follow-up. The hyperthyroidism patients were between 18 and 65 years old and newly diagnosed, with a disease duration of less than 2 months. Any patient with an uncontrolled infection, another autoimmune disease, pregnancy or lactation was excluded. Clinical symptoms, serum thyroxine and TRAb, thyroid ultrasound, and orbital computed tomography formed the basis for the diagnoses. PBMCs were separated from roughly 9.3 ml of fresh peripheral blood using Ficoll-Paque density gradient centrifugation. Trizol reagent was used to extract total RNA, and RNA quality was then checked on an Agilent 2100 Bioanalyzer. The TCR beta CDR3 regions were amplified from the RNA transcripts. For the first round of RT-PCR on the TCR CDR3, the HTBI primer set was used together with the Qiagen OneStep RT-PCR kit. A second multiplex PCR round built the libraries, followed by size selection and purification. Sequencing of the libraries was done on an Illumina HiSeq2000 using paired-end 100 bp reads. The published analysis was carried out like this. Raw data were processed with SOAPnuke, discarding reads with adapters, uncalled bases, mean Phred below 15, or no exact constant-primer or identifier match. COPE v1.2.5 was used to merge the high-quality paired reads, and each unique nucleotide sequence was defined as a clonotype. MiTCR v1.1 was used to align the clonotypes against IMGT TRBV, TRBD and TRBJ reference segments. The analysis was restricted to V-J combinations with a frequency above 0.0001, which together covered around 99% of the repertoires. The TCS score was defined as the ratio of F50 (clonal expansion) to E x V (chaos), calculated using BLOSUM62-based TCRdist between CDR3 peptides within each V-J. Welch's t-statistics and random forest reduced just over 500 V-J features to roughly 13, which were used in a naive Bayes classifier (R e1071). TCRdb reran the public reads through fastp at Q25 and MiXCR, keeping productive beta chains. Rows merge per CDR3 protein into single entries with the most common DNA and genes. Here the V and J calls rest on TCRdb's processing, not on the authors' analysis. The sample profile shows about 560,000 distinct CDR3 sequences; 15% to 20% of them were found once. Around a sixth of the sample goes to the ten largest clones.

The CDR3 has 11 amino acids, counting the end cysteine and phenylalanine. The kept DNA is CDR3 alone, 33 bases in frame from the first base. Taken from the germline V gene (reference sequence), the CDR1 and CDR2 loops are DFQATT and SNEGSKA. The sequence links TRBV20-1 to TRBJ2-3; a confident D gene designation cannot be given. Sample: blood. This sequence originates from a woman between 18 and 29 years old with Graves' hyperthyroidism. The CDR3 protein: CNAGSYDTQYF. DNA sequence: TGCAATGCTGGGTCATACGATACGCAGTATTTT.